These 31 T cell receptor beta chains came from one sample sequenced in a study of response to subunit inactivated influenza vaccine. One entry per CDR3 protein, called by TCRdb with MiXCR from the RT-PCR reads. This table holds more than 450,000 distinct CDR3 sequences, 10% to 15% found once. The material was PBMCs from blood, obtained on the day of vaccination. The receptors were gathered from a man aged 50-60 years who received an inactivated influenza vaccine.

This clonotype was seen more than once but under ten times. The CDR3 sequence: CASRPPQRGNTGELFF. The CDR3 nucleotides are TGTGCCAGCAGACCCCCACAGCGGGGGAACACCGGGGAGCTGTTTTTT. This chain connects TRBV21-1 to TRBJ2-2; no check of the table's D call, TRBD2, against the DNA was made. TRBV21-1 is deemed a pseudogene. There are 16 residues in the CDR3.

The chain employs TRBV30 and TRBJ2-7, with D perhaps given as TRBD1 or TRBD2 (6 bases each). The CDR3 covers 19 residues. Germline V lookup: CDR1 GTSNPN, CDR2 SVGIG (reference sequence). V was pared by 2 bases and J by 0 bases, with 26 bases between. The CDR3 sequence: CAWSLGVFGGGHSSYEQYF. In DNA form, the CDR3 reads TGTGCCTGGAGTTTGGGAGTGTTCGGAGGGGGACATAGCTCCTACGAGCAGTACTTC.

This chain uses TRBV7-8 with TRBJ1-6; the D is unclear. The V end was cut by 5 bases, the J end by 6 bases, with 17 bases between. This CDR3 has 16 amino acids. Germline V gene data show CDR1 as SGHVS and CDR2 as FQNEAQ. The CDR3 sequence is CASSPAAGLINSPLHF. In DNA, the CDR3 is TGTGCCAGCAGCCCGGCGGCTGGACTGATTAATTCACCCCTCCACTTT.

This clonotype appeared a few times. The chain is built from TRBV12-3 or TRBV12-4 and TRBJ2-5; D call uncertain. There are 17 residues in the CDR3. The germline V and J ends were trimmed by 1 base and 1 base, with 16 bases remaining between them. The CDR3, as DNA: TGTGCCAGCAGTTTAGGGAAGACCCAGGTGTTCCAAGAGACCCAGTACTTC. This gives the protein CASSLGKTQVFQETQYF.

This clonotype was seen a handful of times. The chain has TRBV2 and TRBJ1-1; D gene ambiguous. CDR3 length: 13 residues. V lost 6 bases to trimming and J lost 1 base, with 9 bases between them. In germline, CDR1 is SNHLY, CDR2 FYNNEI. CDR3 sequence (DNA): TGTGCCAGCAGCGGGGTCCCGAACACTGAAGCTTTCTTT. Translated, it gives CASSGVPNTEAFF.

CDR3 sequence (DNA): TGCGCCAGCAGCCGAGATCTGACAGGGGGCTTAAGCACAGATACGCAGTATTTT. Its protein product is CASSRDLTGGLSTDTQYF. The rearrangement joins TRBV4-3 to TRBJ2-3; TRBD1 agrees at 10 bases. Per germline, CDR1 LGHNA and CDR2 YSLEER. V was pared by 4 bases and J by 0 bases, with 10 bases of the junction left unmatched. The CDR3 has 18 amino acids.

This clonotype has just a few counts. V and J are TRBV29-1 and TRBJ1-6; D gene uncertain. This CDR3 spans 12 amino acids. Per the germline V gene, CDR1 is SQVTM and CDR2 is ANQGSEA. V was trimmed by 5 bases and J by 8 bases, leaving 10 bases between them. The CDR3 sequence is CSVRDGDSPLHF. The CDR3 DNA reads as TGCAGCGTTCGTGACGGAGATTCACCCCTCCACTTT.

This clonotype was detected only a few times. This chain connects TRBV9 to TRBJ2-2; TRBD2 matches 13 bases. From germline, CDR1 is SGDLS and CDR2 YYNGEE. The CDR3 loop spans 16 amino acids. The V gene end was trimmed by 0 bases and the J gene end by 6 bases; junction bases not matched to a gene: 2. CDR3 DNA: TGTGCCAGCAGCGTAGGACTAGCGGGAGGAGCCGGGGAGCTGTTTTTT. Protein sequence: CASSVGLAGGAGELFF.

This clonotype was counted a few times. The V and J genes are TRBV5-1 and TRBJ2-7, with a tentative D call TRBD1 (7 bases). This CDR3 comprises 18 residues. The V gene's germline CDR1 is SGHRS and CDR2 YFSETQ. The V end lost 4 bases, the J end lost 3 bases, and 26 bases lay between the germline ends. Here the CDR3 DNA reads TGCGCCAGCAGCCTTTGGGCCCTTTCGTCAGGGGGAGGCTACGAGCAGTACTTC. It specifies CASSLWALSSGGGYEQYF.

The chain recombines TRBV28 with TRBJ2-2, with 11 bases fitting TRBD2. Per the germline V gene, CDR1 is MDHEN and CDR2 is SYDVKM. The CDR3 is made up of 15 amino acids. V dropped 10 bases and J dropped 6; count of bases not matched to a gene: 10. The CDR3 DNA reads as TGTGCCACCCACCGGGATAGCGGGGGGGCCGGGGAGCTGTTTTTT. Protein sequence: CATHRDSGGAGELFF.

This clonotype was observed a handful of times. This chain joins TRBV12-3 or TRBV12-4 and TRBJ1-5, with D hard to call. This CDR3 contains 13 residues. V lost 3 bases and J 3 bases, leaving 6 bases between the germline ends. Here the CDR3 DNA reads TGTGCCAGCAGTTTCCAGTCCAATCAGCCCCAGCATTTT. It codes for CASSFQSNQPQHF.

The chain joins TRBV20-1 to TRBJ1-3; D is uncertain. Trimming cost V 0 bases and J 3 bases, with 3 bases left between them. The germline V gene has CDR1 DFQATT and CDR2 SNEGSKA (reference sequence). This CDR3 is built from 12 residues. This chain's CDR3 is CSARDYGNTIYF. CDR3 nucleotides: TGCAGTGCTAGAGATTATGGAAACACCATATATTTT.

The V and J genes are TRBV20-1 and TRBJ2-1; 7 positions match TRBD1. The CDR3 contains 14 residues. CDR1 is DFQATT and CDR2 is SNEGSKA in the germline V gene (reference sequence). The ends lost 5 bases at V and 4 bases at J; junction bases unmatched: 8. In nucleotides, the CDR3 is TGCAGTGCTGTCTTTGGGACAGATTACAATGAGCAGTTCTTC. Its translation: CSAVFGTDYNEQFF.

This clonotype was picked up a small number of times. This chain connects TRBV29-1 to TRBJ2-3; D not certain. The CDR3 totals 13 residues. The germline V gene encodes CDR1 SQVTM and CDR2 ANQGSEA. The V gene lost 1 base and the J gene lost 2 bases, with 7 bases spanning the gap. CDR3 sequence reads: CSVEVENTDTQYF. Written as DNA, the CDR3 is TGCAGCGTTGAAGTGGAGAACACAGATACGCAGTATTTT.

This CDR3 reads CASSIGRSYEQYF. CDR3 nucleotide sequence: TGTGCCAGCAGCATCGGACGGTCCTACGAGCAGTACTTC. The chain recombines TRBV28 with TRBJ2-7, with D uncertain. Germline V gene lookup returns CDR1 MDHEN and CDR2 SYDVKM. The CDR3 length is 13 residues. The V gene lost 6 bases and the J gene lost 1 base, with 10 bases spanning the gap.

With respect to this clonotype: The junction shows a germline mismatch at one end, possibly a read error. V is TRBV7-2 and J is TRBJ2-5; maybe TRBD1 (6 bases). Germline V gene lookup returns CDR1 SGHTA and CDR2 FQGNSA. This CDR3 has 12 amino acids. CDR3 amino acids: CASSFPGTMGFF. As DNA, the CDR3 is TGTGCCAGCAGCTTTCCCGGGACAATGGGGTTCTTC.

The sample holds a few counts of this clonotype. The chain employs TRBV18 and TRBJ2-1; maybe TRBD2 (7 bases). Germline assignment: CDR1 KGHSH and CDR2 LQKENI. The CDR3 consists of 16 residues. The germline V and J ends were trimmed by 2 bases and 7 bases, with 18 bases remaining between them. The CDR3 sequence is CASSPWGGRGRNEQFF. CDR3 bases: TGTGCCAGCTCACCATGGGGGGGCCGGGGAAGGAATGAGCAGTTCTTC.

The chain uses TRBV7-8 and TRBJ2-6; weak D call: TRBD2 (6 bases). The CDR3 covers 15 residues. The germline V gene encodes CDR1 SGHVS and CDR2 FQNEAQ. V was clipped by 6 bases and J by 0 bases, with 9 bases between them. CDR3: CASRWRASGANVLTF. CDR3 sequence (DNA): TGTGCCAGCAGGTGGAGGGCCTCTGGGGCCAACGTCCTGACTTTC.

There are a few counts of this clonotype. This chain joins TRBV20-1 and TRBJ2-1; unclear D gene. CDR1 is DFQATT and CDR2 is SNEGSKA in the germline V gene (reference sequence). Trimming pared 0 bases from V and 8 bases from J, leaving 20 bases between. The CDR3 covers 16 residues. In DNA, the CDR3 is TGCAGTGCTAGAGATGCCGGGTCCCCTGCCCTCGATGAGCAGTTCTTC. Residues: CSARDAGSPALDEQFF.

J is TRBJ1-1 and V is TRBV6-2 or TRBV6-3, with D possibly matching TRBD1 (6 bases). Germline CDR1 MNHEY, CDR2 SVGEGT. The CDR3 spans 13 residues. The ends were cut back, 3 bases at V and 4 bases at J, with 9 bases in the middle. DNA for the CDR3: TGTGCCAGCAGTTATTACAGGGCCACTGAAGCTTTCTTT. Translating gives CASSYYRATEAFF.

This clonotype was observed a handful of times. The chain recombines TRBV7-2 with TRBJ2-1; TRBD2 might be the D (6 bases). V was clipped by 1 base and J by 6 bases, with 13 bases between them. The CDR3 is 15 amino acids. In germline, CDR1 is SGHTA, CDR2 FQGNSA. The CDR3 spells CASSLVGGAPNEQFF. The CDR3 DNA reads TGTGCCAGCAGCTTAGTCGGCGGGGCTCCCAATGAGCAGTTCTTC.

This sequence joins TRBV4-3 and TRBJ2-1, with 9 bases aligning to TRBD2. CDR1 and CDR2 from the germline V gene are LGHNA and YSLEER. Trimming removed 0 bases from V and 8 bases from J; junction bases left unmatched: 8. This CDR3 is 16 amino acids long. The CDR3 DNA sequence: TGCGCCAGCAGCCAAGATTGGGGCGGGAGGGTTGATGAGCAGTTCTTC. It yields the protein CASSQDWGGRVDEQFF.

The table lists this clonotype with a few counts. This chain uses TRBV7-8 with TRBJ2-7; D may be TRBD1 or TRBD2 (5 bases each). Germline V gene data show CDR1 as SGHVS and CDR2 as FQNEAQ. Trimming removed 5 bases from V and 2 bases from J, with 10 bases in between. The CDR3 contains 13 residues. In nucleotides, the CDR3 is TGTGCCAGCAGCATGGGACGGGCCTACGAGCAGTACTTC. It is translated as CASSMGRAYEQYF.

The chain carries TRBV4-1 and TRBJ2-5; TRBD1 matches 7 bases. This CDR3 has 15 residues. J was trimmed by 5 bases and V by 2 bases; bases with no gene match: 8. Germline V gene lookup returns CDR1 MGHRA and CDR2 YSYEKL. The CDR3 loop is CASSQLGTVRETQYF. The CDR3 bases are TGCGCCAGCAGCCAACTGGGGACAGTCCGGGAGACCCAGTACTTC.

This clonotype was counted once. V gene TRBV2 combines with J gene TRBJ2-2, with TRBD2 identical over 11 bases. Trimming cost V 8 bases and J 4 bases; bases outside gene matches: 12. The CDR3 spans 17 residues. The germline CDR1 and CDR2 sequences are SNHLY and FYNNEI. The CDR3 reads CASQTSGNVGFTGELFF. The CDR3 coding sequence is TGTGCCAGCCAGACTAGCGGGAATGTGGGATTCACCGGGGAGCTGTTTTTT.

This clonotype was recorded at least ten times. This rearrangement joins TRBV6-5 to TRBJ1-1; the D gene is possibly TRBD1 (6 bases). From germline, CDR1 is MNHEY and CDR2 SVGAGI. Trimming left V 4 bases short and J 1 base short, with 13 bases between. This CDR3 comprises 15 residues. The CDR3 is CASSSPETGNTEAFF. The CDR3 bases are TGTGCCAGCAGTTCTCCCGAGACAGGGAACACTGAAGCTTTCTTT.

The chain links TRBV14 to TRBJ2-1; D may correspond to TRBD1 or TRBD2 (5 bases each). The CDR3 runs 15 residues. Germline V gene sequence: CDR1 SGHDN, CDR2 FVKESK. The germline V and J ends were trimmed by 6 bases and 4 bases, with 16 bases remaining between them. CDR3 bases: TGTGCCAGCAGTAACCGGGGCTGGCATTACAATGAGCAGTTCTTC. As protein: CASSNRGWHYNEQFF.

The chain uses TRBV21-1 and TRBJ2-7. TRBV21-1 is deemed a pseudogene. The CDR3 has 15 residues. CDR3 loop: CASSKVEGGSYEQYF. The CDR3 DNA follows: TGTGCCAGCAGCAAAGTGGAGGGAGGCTCCTACGAGCAGTACTTC.

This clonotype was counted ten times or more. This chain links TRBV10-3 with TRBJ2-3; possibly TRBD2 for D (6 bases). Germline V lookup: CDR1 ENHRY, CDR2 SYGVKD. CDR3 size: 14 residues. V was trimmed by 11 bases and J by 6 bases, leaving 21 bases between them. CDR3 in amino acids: CAASQLEGRDTQYF. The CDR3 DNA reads TGTGCCGCCTCTCAGCTTGAGGGGAGGGATACGCAGTATTTT.

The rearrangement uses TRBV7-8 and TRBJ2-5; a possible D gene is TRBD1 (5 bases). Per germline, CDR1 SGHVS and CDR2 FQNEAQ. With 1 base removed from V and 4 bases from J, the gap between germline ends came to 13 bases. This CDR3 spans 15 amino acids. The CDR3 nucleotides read TGTGCCAGCAGCTTAGAACCGGGTGGGGCAGAGACCCAGTACTTC. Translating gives CASSLEPGGAETQYF.

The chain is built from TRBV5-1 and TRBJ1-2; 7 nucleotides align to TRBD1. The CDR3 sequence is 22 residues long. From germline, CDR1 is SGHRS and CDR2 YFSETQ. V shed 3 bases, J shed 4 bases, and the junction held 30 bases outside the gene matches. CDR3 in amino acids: CASSSIVSEGAHRIEKGYGYTF. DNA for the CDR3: TGCGCCAGCAGCTCAATAGTTTCGGAGGGGGCGCATAGGATAGAGAAGGGCTATGGCTACACCTTC.